This TCR beta chain was observed in a study of CD8+ T cells in alopecia areata. Findings and limits, study-wide: Normal scalp showed lower clonality than lesional scalp, especially alopecia totalis/universalis. The study also sequences resident alphabeta T cells of normal skin in scalp samples. Relative to mice, TCR sharing across patients was less clear, a difference possibly HLA-related.

PBMC-derived CD4+ and CD8+ T cells were sorted. The authors extracted RNA and reverse transcribed it into cDNA as the sequencing template. Sequenced by immunoSEQ multiplex PCR; TCRdb stores in-frame clones only, minus some. The table shows about 110,000 clones, with roughly 60% occurring only once. This clone was observed once. Its antigen is as yet unknown. The germline gives CDR1 SGHDT, CDR2 YYEEEE. The CDR3 totals 14 residues. The V end was cut by 5 bases, the J end by 1 base, with 12 bases between. Sample: CD8+ T cells sorted from blood. The J gene is TRBJ1-1, the V gene TRBV5-6; D gene ambiguous. The receptor was derived from a human donor in good health. The CDR3 bases are TGTGCCAGCAGATCTGGACCACAGAACACTGAAGCTTTCTTT. This sequence encodes CASRSGPQNTEAFF.